This paragraph covers one T cell receptor (beta chain) sequence. This clone's antigen is unknown. No quality values exist for individual bases; no much larger clone is one base distant. This sample was included in a study of early T cells in non-severe SARS-CoV-2 infection (dated by TCRdb to the early 2020s). A note on the overall study: Because TCR sequencing was done on bulk RNA from unsorted whole blood, the alpha and beta chains could not be paired.

This was a case-control study nested in a cohort of healthcare workers in London, UK, who had nasopharyngeal swab PCR tests and blood samples taken every week. Healthcare workers were recruited between 23 and 31 March 2020, during the week of the UK lockdown, and were followed weekly for up to roughly 16 weeks. Results the study describes overall, beyond this receptor: VDJdb matching was skewed toward anti-spike CD8 responses, so virus-specific expansions were likely underestimated and private and CD4 specificities were missed.

Receptor libraries were prepared by 5' RACE. Reads for this sample came from a NextSeq 500. In the TCR library protocol, unique molecular identifiers were attached to individual cDNA molecules to correct for PCR bias and sequencing error. Both TCR alpha and beta chains were sequenced, and tight co-correlation was observed between alpha and beta sequence abundances in each sample. In the authors' own workflow: V gene, J gene and CDR3 annotation of TCR sequences was performed with Decombinator V4. Expanded TCRs were defined as changing significantly between any two time points under a Poisson model with p below 0.0001. Abundances of TCRs were expressed as counts per million after normalisation to the total number of TCRs sequenced in each sample. VDJdb, accessed 1 November 2021, was searched for CMV, EBV and SARS-CoV-2 annotated TCRs, with TCRs annotated for multiple antigens excluded. TCRdb trimmed the raw reads at Q25, called clones with MiXCR and kept productive beta chains. Identical CDR3 proteins give one entry, which carries the most common genes and DNA. TCRdb, not the authors, supplied the V and J calls. The sample includes 56,000 or so distinct CDR3 sequences, with approximately 16% observed a single time. The ten largest clonotypes hold 4.1% of the sample.

The source of this sequence is an adult who was a healthcare worker with PCR-confirmed SARS-CoV-2 infection or an uninfected control (not recorded which). This specimen was whole blood, taken at baseline.

The bases read TGTGCCAGCAGCCTCGGGACGCCGGACAATGAGCAGTTCTTC. It is translated as CASSLGTPDNEQFF. The chain was built from TRBV28 and TRBJ2-1; the D element could tentatively be TRBD1 or TRBD2, as 5 bases agree for each. CDR1 MDHEN and CDR2 SYDVKM were looked up in the germline V gene. Trimming removed 6 bases from V and 5 bases from J, leaving 14 bases between the germline ends. Measured from the cysteine to the phenylalanine, the CDR3 is 14 residues long. The CDR3 DNA has 42 bases and is translated from base 1.